Listed below are T cell receptor beta chains from one sample, sequenced in a study of blood T cell repertoires in COVID-19. Some clones are missing from TCRdb's copy, which holds only in-frame ones; the method was immunoSEQ multiplex PCR. The profile shows 310,000 or so clones, roughly 90% of them singletons. The sample taken for sequencing was peripheral blood. The receptors originated from a man in his late teens or twenties who had recovered from COVID-19. CDR3s include the opening cysteine and the closing phenylalanine or tryptophan. D genes are given only for firm matches. The size field is filled for only some rows; it gives once, few, many or a size class.

>TRBV2|-|-|TRBJ2-5
TGTGCCAGCAGGGTTAGCGCGTGGGGAGGAGAGACCCAGTACTTC
CASRVSAWGGETQYF
>TRBV9|-|-|TRBJ2-6
TGTGCCAGCAGCGTAGAGGGGTTCTCTGGGGCCAACGTCCTGACTTTC
CASSVEGFSGANVLTF
>TRBV6-1|-|-|TRBJ1-2
TGTGCCAGCAGTGAAGGGGGCGCCGACTATGGCTACACCTTC
CASSEGGADYGYTF
>TRBV27|-|-|TRBJ2-7
TGTGCCAGCAGTCTTTCATGGCGGCTAGCGACCTACGAGCAGTACTTC
CASSLSWRLATYEQYF
>TRBV7-9|-|-|TRBJ1-1
TGTGCCAGCAGCCGGGGTGCGACTGAAGCTTTCTTT
CASSRGATEAFF
>TRBV2|-|-|TRBJ1-5
TGTGCCAGCAGTGACAGCGGGTATAGCAATCAGCCCCAGCATTTT
CASSDSGYSNQPQHF
>TRBV5-6|TRBD2|-|TRBJ2-3
TGTGCCAGCAGCCCGGGGGGGCCAGCAGATACGCAGTATTTT
CASSPGGPADTQYF
>TRBV7-2|TRBD2|-|TRBJ2-3
TGTGCCAGCAGCTCACAGACTAGCGGGGGGGCTGATACGCAGTATTTT
CASSSQTSGGADTQYF
>TRBV2|TRBD1|-|TRBJ2-3
TGTGCCAGCAGTGAAAGGGGGGGGACAGGGTACACAGATACGCAGTATTTT
CASSERGGTGYTDTQYF
>TRBV7-2|-|-|TRBJ1-4
TGTGCCAGCACCCACAGGGAAAAACTGTTTTTT
CASTHREKLFF
>TRBV30|-|few|TRBJ2-7
TGTGCCCTTGCGGGGCAGAAGTACGAGCAGTACTTC
CALAGQKYEQYF
>TRBV7-3|TRBD1|-|TRBJ2-1
TGTGCCAGCAGCTTGGGACAGGGGGCCTACAATGAGCAGTTCTTC
CASSLGQGAYNEQFF
>TRBV19|-|-|TRBJ1-2
TGTGCCAGTAGTATAGGCACAGGCAACTATGGCTACACCTTC
CASSIGTGNYGYTF
>TRBV4-2|-|-|TRBJ2-2
TGTGCCAGCAGCCAAGATCGGGGGGCCAACGGGGAGCTGTTTTTT
CASSQDRGANGELFF
>TRBV5-1|-|-|TRBJ1-2
TGCGCCAGCACCAACACCAGGGATGGCTACACCTTC
CASTNTRDGYTF
>TRBV10-3|-|-|TRBJ1-3
TGTGCCATCAGTGATAGCATGGCTGCTGGAAACACCATATATTTT
CAISDSMAAGNTIYF
>TRBV7-8|-|-|TRBJ1-5
TGTGCCAGCAGCCCCCCCGCCTACAGGGTGTTTGGCAATCAGCCCCAGCATTTT
CASSPPAYRVFGNQPQHF
>TRBV10-3|-|-|TRBJ2-7
TGTGCCATCAGTGAGTCGGGAGGAACAGGCTCCTACGAGCAGTACTTC
CAISESGGTGSYEQYF
>TRBV20-1|-|-|TRBJ2-1
TGCAGTGCATCGGGTCATGAGCAGTTCTTC
CSASGHEQFF
>TRBV12-3/TRBV12-4|-|-|TRBJ2-7
TGTGCCAGCAGTCCCCCCGGAGGGGTTGAGCAGTACTTC
CASSPPGGVEQYF
>TRBV9|-|-|TRBJ1-1
TGTGCCAGCAGCGTAGAACCGGGGTTCTCTGAAGCTTTCTTT
CASSVEPGFSEAFF
>TRBV2|-|once|TRBJ1-3
TGTGCCAGCCGGGAGGGCATTGGAAACACCATATATTTT
CASREGIGNTIYF
>TRBV2|TRBD2|-|TRBJ2-5
TGTGCCAGCAGTACCAACGGGGGGGCCGGGACCCAGTACTTC
CASSTNGGAGTQYF
>TRBV11-2|-|-|TRBJ2-2
TGTGCCAGCAGCTACCTACACCACAGAAACACCGGGGAGCTGTTTTTT
CASSYLHHRNTGELFF
>TRBV9|-|-|TRBJ1-1
TGTGCCAGCAGCGTAGAAAGGGGAGAAGCTTTCTTT
CASSVERGEAFF
>TRBV4-1|-|-|TRBJ2-3
TGCGCCAGCAGCCTCAGGAGGGACAGTAGCACAGATACGCAGTATTTT
CASSLRRDSSTDTQYF
>TRBV11-2|-|-|TRBJ2-7
TGTGCCAGCAGCTTAAACCCGGCAGGCTTGAGCCCCTCCTACGAGCAGTACTTC
CASSLNPAGLSPSYEQYF
>TRBV27|-|few|TRBJ1-1
TGTGCCAGCAGACTCTCCATGAACACTGAAGCTTTCTTT
CASRLSMNTEAFF
>TRBV7-9|-|-|TRBJ2-1
TGTGCCAGCAGCTTAGGGTCGGGTTTGAAGAACAATGAGCAGTTCTTC
CASSLGSGLKNNEQFF
>TRBV15|TRBD2|-|TRBJ2-2
TGTGCCACCAGCAGAGGCCGGACTAGCGGGAGAGCTGGGGAGCTGTTTTTT
CATSRGRTSGRAGELFF
>TRBV20-1|-|-|TRBJ2-5
TGCAGTGCTAGGAGATTGGAGACCCAGTACTTC
CSARRLETQYF
>TRBV6-4|-|few|TRBJ2-2
TGTGCCAGCAGTGACTCGGCCGGCGGCGGGGAGCTGTTTTTT
CASSDSAGGGELFF
>TRBV6-5|-|few|TRBJ1-2
TGTGCCAGCACAGGGCCCTCGGACTATGGCTACACCTTC
CASTGPSDYGYTF
>TRBV10-3|TRBD1|-|TRBJ1-4
TGTGCCATCAGCGGACAGGGAGGTGAAAAACTGTTTTTT
CAISGQGGEKLFF
>TRBV19|-|-|TRBJ2-7
TGTGCCAGTAGTAGCGGGTTGGCTAGCTACGAGCAGTACTTC
CASSSGLASYEQYF
>TRBV10-3|-|-|TRBJ2-7
TGTGCCATCAGTGGACTGTTGGGACTCTCCTACGAGCAGTACTTC
CAISGLLGLSYEQYF
>TRBV7-3|-|-|TRBJ2-1
TGTGCCAGCAGCTTAAGGGGGGACAGCCCGTACAATGAGCAGTTCTTC
CASSLRGDSPYNEQFF
>TRBV19|TRBD2|-|TRBJ2-1
TGTGCCAGTAGTACCGTACTAGCGCCCTACAATGAGCAGTTCTTC
CASSTVLAPYNEQFF
>TRBV10-3|-|-|TRBJ2-3
TGTGCCATCAGCGGCGGAACCCGCACAGATACGCAGTATTTT
CAISGGTRTDTQYF
>TRBV29-1|-|-|TRBJ1-1
TGCAGCGTCATACAGGGTACAGGCACTGAAGCTTTCTTT
CSVIQGTGTEAFF
>TRBV3-1/TRBV3-2|TRBD1|-|TRBJ2-3
TGTGCCAGCAGCACACAGACAGGGGTCACAGATACGCAGTATTTT
CASSTQTGVTDTQYF
>TRBV7-6|TRBD2|-|TRBJ2-1
TGTGCCAGCAGCCAGGGACTAGCGGGGGTTGAGCAGTTCTTC
CASSQGLAGVEQFF
>TRBV5-1|-|-|TRBJ1-2
TGCGCCAGCAGTGCCCAGGGCAGGCCCTATGGCTACACCTTC
CASSAQGRPYGYTF
>TRBV7-8|TRBD2|-|TRBJ2-5
TGTGCCAGCAGCTTAGGTGTGACTAGCGGGGCGATCCAAGAGACCCAGTACTTC
CASSLGVTSGAIQETQYF
>TRBV7-3|TRBD1|-|TRBJ1-1
TGTGCCAGCAGCTCCGGAACAGGGGTTAGGGACACTGAAGCTTTCTTT
CASSSGTGVRDTEAFF
>TRBV5-4|-|-|TRBJ2-3
TGTGCCAGCAGCTTGCGACATAATACAGATACGCAGTATTTT
CASSLRHNTDTQYF
>TRBV9|TRBD1|few|TRBJ1-1
TGTGCCAGCAGCGCCCTGGGGGGACAGGGGGTAACTGAAGCTTTCTTT
CASSALGGQGVTEAFF
>TRBV19|TRBD1|-|TRBJ2-5
TGTGCCAGTAGTATTGGAGGACAGGGGAAAGAGACCCAGTACTTC
CASSIGGQGKETQYF
>TRBV7-7|-|-|TRBJ1-1
TGTGCCAGCAGCCCAAAACAGGGCTTTAAGTCTGAAGCTTTCTTT
CASSPKQGFKSEAFF
>TRBV19|TRBD2|once|TRBJ2-2
TGTGCCAGTACCTCGCGACTAGCGGCCGGGGAGCTGTTTTTT
CASTSRLAAGELFF
>TRBV11-2|-|once|TRBJ1-4
TGTGCCAGCAGCTTAGAACAGGCAACTAATGAAAAACTGTTTTTT
CASSLEQATNEKLFF
>TRBV15|-|-|TRBJ2-7
TGTGCCACCAGCAGAGATGCGGTCAGAGCCTACGAGCAGTACTTC
CATSRDAVRAYEQYF
>TRBV5-6|TRBD1|once|TRBJ2-7
TGTGCCAGCAGCTCCCCGGGACAGGGGGCGGACGAGCAGTACTTC
CASSSPGQGADEQYF
>TRBV23-1|TRBD2|-|TRBJ2-1
TGCGCCAGCAGTCTAGGGGAGGGCTCCTACAATGAGCAGTTCTTC
CASSLGEGSYNEQFF
>TRBV4-3|TRBD1|-|TRBJ2-2
TGCGCCAGCAGCCTGTGGGACAGAGACACCGGGGAGCTGTTTTTT
CASSLWDRDTGELFF